The entry below gives a single TCR beta chain sequence along with its context. The same CDR3 can be traced to other DNA sequences in this sample. All patients were treatment-naive before thyroid surgery. The data derive from a study of metastatic and nonmetastatic thyroid tumors. V lost 6 bases, J lost 7 bases, and 3 bases stayed unmatched. The CDR3 spans 13 residues. Germline V CDR1 and CDR2: MGHDK, SYGVNS. MiXCR re-clonotyped the PCR reads for TCRdb. The data contain over 55,000 clones, roughly 30% of them singletons. The chain links TRBV25-1 to TRBJ1-6; 7 bases line up with TRBD1. The TCR originated in a female donor with papillary thyroid cancer or a benign thyroid nodule (not recorded which). Some clones in this sample may be carry-over from other donors' samples. The sequencing sample was made of blood. The CDR3: CASRGRGNSPLHF. The DNA of the CDR3 is TGTGCCAGCAGGGGCAGGGGGAATTCACCCCTCCACTTT.